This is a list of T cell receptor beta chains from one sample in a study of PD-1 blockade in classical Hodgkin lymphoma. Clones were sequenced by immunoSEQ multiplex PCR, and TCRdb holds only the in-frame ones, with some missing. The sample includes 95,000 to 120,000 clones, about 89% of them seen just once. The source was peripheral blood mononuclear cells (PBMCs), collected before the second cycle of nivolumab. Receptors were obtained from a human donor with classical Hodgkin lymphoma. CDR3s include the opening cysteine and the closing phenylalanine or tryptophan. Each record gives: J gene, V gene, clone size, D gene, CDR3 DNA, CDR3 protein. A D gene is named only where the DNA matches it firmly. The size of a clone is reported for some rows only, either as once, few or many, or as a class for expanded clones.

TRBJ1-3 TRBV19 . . TGTGCCAGTAGTAAACAGGGCCAATCTGGAAACACCATATATTTT CASSKQGQSGNTIYF
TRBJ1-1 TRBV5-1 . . TGCGCCAGCAGCTACAACACAGGGAAGGCCACTGAAGCTTTCTTT CASSYNTGKATEAFF
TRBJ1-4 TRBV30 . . TGTGCCTGGAGTGTACGGTGGGGGCAGGGTGAAAAACTGTTTTTT CAWSVRWGQGEKLFF
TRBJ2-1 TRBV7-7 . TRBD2 TGTGCCAGCAGCCCAAGCGTAGCGGGAGGCTACAATGAGCAGTTCTTC CASSPSVAGGYNEQFF
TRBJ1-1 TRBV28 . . TGTGCCAGTACTGGGACATTGAACACTGAAGCTTTCTTT CASTGTLNTEAFF
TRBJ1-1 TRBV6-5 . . TGTGCCAGCAGTTACGAAAGCCCGAACACTGAAGCTTTCTTT CASSYESPNTEAFF
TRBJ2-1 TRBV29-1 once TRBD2 TGCAGCGTCACCACTTTAGCGGGAGTTTATAATGAGCAGTTCTTC CSVTTLAGVYNEQFF
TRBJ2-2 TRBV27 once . TGTGCCAGCAGCTTGCTGACCCGGCCCGGGGAGCTGTTTTTT CASSLLTRPGELFF
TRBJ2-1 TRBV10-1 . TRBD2 TGCGCCAGCAGTGAATCGGCGGGAGGGAACAATGAGCAGTTCTTC CASSESAGGNNEQFF
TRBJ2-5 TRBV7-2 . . TGTGCCAGCAGCTTAGGATACAGCCAAGAGACCCAGTACTTC CASSLGYSQETQYF
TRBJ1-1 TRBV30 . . TGTGCCTGGAGTGCACCCCCCCGGCCTGAAGCTTTCTTT CAWSAPPRPEAFF
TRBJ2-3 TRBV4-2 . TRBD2 TGTGCCAGCAGCTACTCCGGGACTAGCAGCGATACGCAGTATTTT CASSYSGTSSDTQYF
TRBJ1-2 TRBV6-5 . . TGTGCCAGCAGTTACTCCGCACAGCGTCACTATGGCTACACCTTC CASSYSAQRHYGYTF
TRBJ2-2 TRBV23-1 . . TGCGCCAGCAGTCAAGCTTCAGGCGGGTCGCCAACCGGGGAGCTGTTTTTT CASSQASGGSPTGELFF
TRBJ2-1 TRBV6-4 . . TGTGCCAGCAGTCCCCTAGCCCTAGGGGGCAATGAGCAGTTCTTC CASSPLALGGNEQFF
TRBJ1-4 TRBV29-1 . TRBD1 TGCAGCGTTGGTAGGGACAGCTCTAATGAAAAACTGTTTTTT CSVGRDSSNEKLFF
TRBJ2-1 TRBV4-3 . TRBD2 TGCGCCAGCAGCCAAGTACCCGCGGGACTAGCGGGAGACAATGAGCAGTTCTTC CASSQVPAGLAGDNEQFF
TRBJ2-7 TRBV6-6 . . TGTGCCAGCAGGTCAGGGTTCTCCTACGAGCAGTACTTC CASRSGFSYEQYF
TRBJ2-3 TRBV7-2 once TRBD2 TGTGCCAGCAGCCCCCGCGGGCTAGCGGTCCCCCCGAATACGCAGTATTTT CASSPRGLAVPPNTQYF
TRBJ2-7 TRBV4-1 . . TGCGCCAGCAGCCATCCAGGGGGAGGGGAGCAGTACTTC CASSHPGGGEQYF
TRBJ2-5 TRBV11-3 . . TGTGCCAGCAGCTCCCGGTTAGAGCAAGAGACCCAGTACTTC CASSSRLEQETQYF
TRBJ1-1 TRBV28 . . TGTGCCAGCTCCTTCAGGGCCTTGAATCCTGAAGCTTTCTTT CASSFRALNPEAFF
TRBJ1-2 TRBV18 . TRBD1 TGTGCCAGCTCACCACTGACAGGGCGTGACGGCTACACCTTC CASSPLTGRDGYTF
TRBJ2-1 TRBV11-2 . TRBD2 TGTGCCAGCAGCGATAGCGGGAGGGCCTACAATGAGCAGTTCTTC CASSDSGRAYNEQFF
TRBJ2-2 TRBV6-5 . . TGTGCCAGCAGTTACGTGAACGCCGGGGAGCTGTTTTTT CASSYVNAGELFF
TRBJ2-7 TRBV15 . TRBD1 TGTGCCACCAGCAGAGGTGGGACAGGGAGTTACGAGCAGTACTTC CATSRGGTGSYEQYF
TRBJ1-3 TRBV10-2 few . TGCGCCAGCACCCCCGGCCGGGGACACACCATATATTTT CASTPGRGHTIYF
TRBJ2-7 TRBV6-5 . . TGTGCCATCGATTCGGATTTTTCCTACGAGCAGTACTTC CAIDSDFSYEQYF
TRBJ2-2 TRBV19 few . TGTGCCAGTAGGCCTATGCCCGAGGTCGACGGGGAGCTGTTTTTT CASRPMPEVDGELFF
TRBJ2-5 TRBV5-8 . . TGTGCCAGCAGCTTGAGTCACGTGGAGACCCAGTACTTC CASSLSHVETQYF
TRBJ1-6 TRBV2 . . TGTGCCAGCAGGGGGGACTCGAAGGTGGCACCCCTCCACTTT CASRGDSKVAPLHF
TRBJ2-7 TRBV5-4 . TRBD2 TGTGCCAGCAGCTTGGGCTCTAGCGGGGTGGGGGAGCAGTACTTC CASSLGSSGVGEQYF
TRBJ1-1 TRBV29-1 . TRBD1 TGCAGCGTTGCAGGCAGGGGGGGGAACACTGAAGCTTTCTTT CSVAGRGGNTEAFF
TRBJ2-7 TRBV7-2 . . TGTGCCAGCAGCGCTAGACAGGAGACCTACGAGCAGTACTTC CASSARQETYEQYF
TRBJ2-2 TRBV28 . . TGTGCCAGCAGTTTCCTGGGATCAAGGAAAACCGGGGAGCTGTTTTTT CASSFLGSRKTGELFF
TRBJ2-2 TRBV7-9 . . TGTGCCAGCAGCTCGGGACTGGAGATCACCGGGGAGCTGTTTTTT CASSSGLEITGELFF
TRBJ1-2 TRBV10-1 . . TGCGCCAGCAGTGAGACCCAGGGGAACTATGGCTACACCTTC CASSETQGNYGYTF
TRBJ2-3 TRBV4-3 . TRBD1 TGCGCCAGCAGCCAAGAATGGACAGGGTACACAGATACGCAGTATTTT CASSQEWTGYTDTQYF
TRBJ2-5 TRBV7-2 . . TGTGCCAGCAGCTTAGAGGGGGGCGCAGAGACCCAGTACTTC CASSLEGGAETQYF
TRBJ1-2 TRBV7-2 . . TGTGCCAGCAGCTTAGGGCCGGAGGCTAACTATGGCTACACCTTC CASSLGPEANYGYTF
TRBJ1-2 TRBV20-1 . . TGCAGTGCTAGACTAGTCTATGGCTACACCTTC CSARLVYGYTF